One sample yielded the 7 T cell receptor beta chains listed below, sequenced in a study of T cell responses to AZD1222 COVID-19 vaccine. This table comes from immunoSEQ multiplex PCR, and its TCRdb copy is limited to in-frame clones, with some not included. The sample has 150,000 or so clones, approximately 89% seen once; the top ten hold about 3.7%. This material consisted of peripheral blood, taken on day 0 of MenACWY control vaccination. The origin of the receptors is an adult in good health.

V and J are TRBV6-5 and TRBJ2-3; 11 positions match TRBD2. Germline trimming cut 4 bases from V and 4 bases from J; bases unmatched to any gene: 7. The V gene's germline CDR1 is MNHEY and CDR2 SVGAGI. CDR3 length: 16 residues. This CDR3 reads CASSFLAGGSPDTQYF. The CDR3 region has the DNA TGTGCCAGCAGTTTCTTAGCGGGGGGGTCCCCAGATACGCAGTATTTT.

DNA for the CDR3: TGTGCCAGCAGTTCCCCTAGCGGAACCGGGGAGCTGTTTTTT. Its protein product is CASSSPSGTGELFF. The V and J genes are TRBV27 and TRBJ2-2; 7 bases fit TRBD2. With V trimmed by 4 bases and J by 5 bases, 4 bases remained unmatched. The length of the CDR3 is 14 residues. Looked up from germline, CDR1 is MNHEY and CDR2 is SMNVEV (reference sequence).

The chain recombines TRBV19 with TRBJ1-1, with TRBD1 as a possible D gene (6 bases). Trimming pared 6 bases from V and 0 bases from J, leaving 14 bases between. The CDR3 length is 15 residues. CDR1 is LNHDA, CDR2 SQIVND, per germline (reference sequence). The DNA of the CDR3 is TGTGCCAGTAGCCTCAGGGGACGGATGAACACTGAAGCTTTCTTT. Translated: CASSLRGRMNTEAFF.

The chain uses TRBV9 and TRBJ1-1; no definite D call. The CDR3 covers 15 residues. Germline lookup yields CDR1 SGDLS and CDR2 YYNGEE. V dropped 0 bases and J dropped 1 base, with 10 bases sitting between them. The CDR3 here is CASSVGLEENTEAFF. As DNA, the CDR3 is TGTGCCAGCAGCGTAGGTCTAGAGGAGAACACTGAAGCTTTCTTT.

This chain joins TRBV30 and TRBJ1-1; a possible D gene is TRBD1 (6 bases). Germline CDR1 is GTSNPN and CDR2 is SVGIG (reference sequence). Trimming took off 2 bases at V and 5 bases at J, with 12 bases between the two ends. This CDR3 region has 13 residues. The CDR3 sequence: CAWSLDRDTEAFF. The CDR3 nucleotides read TGTGCCTGGAGTCTGGACAGAGATACTGAAGCTTTCTTT.

This rearrangement joins TRBV4-1 to TRBJ2-5, with D perhaps TRBD1 (6 bases). The V end was cut by 1 base, the J end by 2 bases, with 11 bases between. The CDR3 sequence is 15 residues long. Per the germline V gene, CDR1 is MGHRA and CDR2 is YSYEKL. In DNA form, the CDR3 reads TGCGCCAGCAGCCAAGGACCTACAGGGCAAGAGACCCAGTACTTC. Residues: CASSQGPTGQETQYF.

CDR3 sequence (DNA): TGTGCCAGCAGTCCCCTGACAGGGAACACTGAAGCTTTCTTT. It encodes CASSPLTGNTEAFF. This chain joins TRBV25-1 and TRBJ1-1, with D tentatively TRBD1 (6 bases). Germline-derived CDR1 and CDR2 are MGHDK and SYGVNS. With 5 bases removed from V and 1 base from J, the gap between germline ends came to 11 bases. The CDR3 is 14 residues long.